This T cell receptor (beta chain) came from a study of blood T cell repertoires in COVID-19. Turning to the study itself: The cDNA or gDNA used as material had been derived from T cells, B-cell-depleted T cells, or PBMCs.

Per the original methods: It was from reference gene primer amplification that nucleated cell counts were estimated. Some clones are missing from TCRdb's copy, which holds only in-frame ones; the method was immunoSEQ multiplex PCR. The DNA gave D and trimming, while V, J and clone size come from that table. The sample has about 200,000 clones; approximately 84% are singletons. The sequenced material came from peripheral blood. This receptor was taken from a woman aged 80 or over with acute or convalescent COVID-19.

DNA for the CDR3: TGTGCCACCTCGAGCGGGGTCTCCTACAATGAGCAGTTCTTC. Protein sequence: CATSSGVSYNEQFF. The chain couples TRBV6-5 to TRBJ2-1, with 7 bases that match TRBD2. V shed 10 bases and J 0 bases; nucleotides not matched to a gene: 6. Germline values: CDR1 MNHEY, CDR2 SVGAGI. The CDR3 covers 14 residues.